One sample yielded the 15 T cell receptor beta chains listed below, sequenced in a study of blood T cells in healthy people across ages. Through a sample-barcoded 5' primer and a J-beta primer mix, a second PCR was run for 7 to 11 cycles. TCRdb itself ran the 5' RACE reads through MiXCR, one entry per CDR3 protein. The top ten hold 22% of the sample, which has about 720,000 distinct CDR3 sequences, about a fifth seen once. The sample was blood. All receptors derive from a man aged 65 to 85 in good health.

This clonotype was picked up a small number of times. The chain joins TRBV28 to TRBJ1-1; perhaps TRBD1 as D (6 bases). V gave up 5 bases and J gave up 6 bases, with 13 bases separating them. This CDR3 contains 13 residues. In germline, CDR1 is MDHEN, CDR2 SYDVKM. The CDR3 sequence is CASSPPGVPEAFF. The CDR3 DNA reads TGTGCCAGCAGTCCCCCAGGGGTACCTGAAGCTTTCTTT.

There are a few counts of this clonotype. J is TRBJ2-1 and V is TRBV3-1; D ambiguous. The CDR3 runs to 15 residues. Germline V gives CDR1 LGHDT, CDR2 YNNKEL (reference sequence). Trimming removed 3 bases from V and 2 bases from J, with 11 bases in between. The CDR3 spells CASSQVAWAYNEQFF. DNA of the CDR3: TGTGCCAGCAGCCAGGTCGCGTGGGCCTACAATGAGCAGTTCTTC.

The chain combines TRBV12-3 or TRBV12-4 with TRBJ1-1, with D possibly matching TRBD1 (5 bases). Deletions cut 3 bases from V and 3 bases from J, with 17 bases between. There are 16 residues in the CDR3. The CDR3 spells CASSFGRGLRDTEAFF. For the CDR3, the DNA is TGTGCCAGCAGTTTCGGGAGGGGACTCAGGGACACTGAAGCTTTCTTT.

The V gene is TRBV3-1, the J gene TRBJ2-7; no clear D gene. Germline CDR1 reads LGHDT; CDR2 reads YNNKEL (reference sequence). CDR3 size: 16 residues. Trimming removed 0 bases at V and 6 bases at J, with 18 bases between. CDR3 sequence (DNA): TGTGCCAGCAGCCAAGACTTTAGCCTCGTGGGGTCCGAGCAGTACTTC. Its translation: CASSQDFSLVGSEQYF.

This clonotype turned up a few times. V gene TRBV10-3 combines with J gene TRBJ1-1; D perhaps matches TRBD1 (5 bases). V was cut by 6 bases and J by 1 base, with 12 bases left in between. The CDR3 is 14 residues long. CDR1 ENHRY and CDR2 SYGVKD come from the germline V gene. This chain's CDR3 is CAIRTRGPNTEAFF. CDR3 DNA sequence: TGTGCCATCAGGACCCGGGGACCGAACACTGAAGCTTTCTTT.

This clonotype was observed a handful of times. This rearrangement joins TRBV4-2 to TRBJ2-7, with TRBD1 matching 7 bases. CDR1 is LGHNA and CDR2 is YNFKEQ in the germline V gene. After removal of 3 bases from V and 2 bases from J, the junction contained 4 bases not matched to a gene. This CDR3 comprises 14 residues. CDR3 protein: CASSQGRGTYEQYF. Here the CDR3 DNA reads TGTGCCAGCAGCCAGGGCAGGGGGACCTACGAGCAGTACTTC.

This clonotype was observed a handful of times. This chain links TRBV18 with TRBJ2-3, with D possibly TRBD2 on 6 matching bases. The germline V and J ends were trimmed by 1 base and 2 bases, with 10 bases remaining between them. The length of the CDR3 is 15 residues. Germline V gene lookup returns CDR1 KGHSH and CDR2 LQKENI. Here the CDR3 reads CASSPRLAVTDTQYF. CDR3 in DNA: TGTGCCAGCTCACCACGGTTAGCGGTCACAGATACGCAGTATTTT. Filled out from reference TRBV18 and TRBJ2-3, the complete variable domain reads NAGVMQNPRHLVRRRGQEARLRCSPMKGHSHVYWYRQLPEEGLKFMVYLQKENIIDESGMPKERFSAEFPKEGPSILRIQQVVRGDSAAYFCASSPRLAVTDTQYFGPGTRLTVL.

This clonotype has more than one count but fewer than ten. The V gene is TRBV24-1, the J gene TRBJ2-2, with no clear D. This CDR3 is built from 16 residues. Between the trimmed V and J ends, which lost 4 bases and 2 bases, there was a span of 13 bases. Germline CDR1 reads KGHDR; CDR2 reads SFDVKD. This chain's CDR3 is CATSDPKDGNTGELFF. The CDR3 coding sequence is TGTGCCACCAGTGACCCAAAGGACGGAAACACCGGGGAGCTGTTTTTT.

This chain connects TRBV24-1 to TRBJ2-7, with D possibly being TRBD2 (5 bases). This CDR3 has 14 residues. The V end was cut by 0 bases, the J end by 12 bases, with 17 bases between. Germline CDR1 is KGHDR and CDR2 is SFDVKD. The DNA of the CDR3 is TGTGCCACCAGTGATTTGACCAGCGGTTCTTTGCGGTACGTC. Residues: CATSDLTSGSLRYV.

DNA for the CDR3: TGCAGTGCTAGACCTAGCGGGCCAAGTATCTACAATGAGCAGTTCTTC. Amino acids: CSARPSGPSIYNEQFF. The rearrangement joins TRBV20-1 to TRBJ2-1; 8 nucleotides match TRBD2. Germline CDR1 is DFQATT and CDR2 is SNEGSKA (reference sequence). With V trimmed by 2 bases and J by 3 bases, 9 bases remained unmatched. The CDR3 sequence is 16 residues long.

The CDR3 nucleotides are TGTGCCAGCAGCTTGTTCCAGGAATCCAATGAGCAGTTCTTC. Translated: CASSLFQESNEQFF. The V gene is TRBV5-5, the J gene TRBJ2-5; D ambiguous. The end of the DNA aligns better with TRBJ2-1, so the J call may be wrong. This CDR3 region has 14 residues. Germline lookup yields CDR1 SGHKS and CDR2 YYEKEE (reference sequence).

This clonotype was seen just once. The chain has TRBV2 and TRBJ2-5, with D uncertain. Near its end, the DNA agrees better with TRBJ2-1, so the J call may be wrong. The CDR3 runs 13 residues. CDR1 SNHLY and CDR2 FYNNEI come from the germline V gene. The DNA for the CDR3 is TGTGCCAGCAGTAGGGATCAGGCCCGCCAGCAGTTCTTC. Translated: CASSRDQARQQFF.

Regarding this clonotype: This CDR3 fails to terminate in the conserved phenylalanine or tryptophan, so it likely reflects a read error. V usage is TRBV7-9 and J usage is TRBJ2-5, with D maybe TRBD2 (5 bases). The ends were cut back, 4 bases at V and 11 bases at J, with 17 bases in the middle. The CDR3 runs 13 residues. Germline assignment: CDR1 SEHNR and CDR2 FQNEAQ (reference sequence). DNA of the CDR3: TGTGCCAGCAGCTCTCGAGGGAACTACCAGCAGTACGTC. It is translated as CASSSRGNYQQYV.

The chain carries TRBV2 and TRBJ2-1; D might be TRBD1 or TRBD2, each matching 5 bases. The CDR3 runs to 15 residues. Trimming took 8 bases from V and 4 from J, leaving 18 bases between them. Germline V CDR1 and CDR2: SNHLY, FYNNEI. CDR3 sequence: CASLWDQTSYNEQFF. CDR3 nucleotides: TGTGCCAGCTTGTGGGACCAGACTTCTTACAATGAGCAGTTCTTC.

The chain couples TRBV4-1 to TRBJ1-4; D may be TRBD1 (5 bases). CDR1 is MGHRA and CDR2 is YSYEKL in the germline V gene. Trimming stripped 3 bases from V and 0 bases from J, with 11 bases between. This CDR3 is 16 amino acids long. The chain's CDR3 is CASSQGPDATNEKLFF. The CDR3 DNA reads TGCGCCAGCAGCCAGGGACCGGATGCAACTAATGAAAAACTGTTTTTT.